Listed here is a single T cell receptor (beta chain). CDR1 and CDR2 from the germline V gene are SGHAT and FQNNGV. The CDR3 runs to 15 residues. Trimming cost V 0 bases and J 5 bases, with 13 bases left between them. The data were obtained in a study of technical replicates of blood from a few donors. Data came from immunoSEQ multiplex PCR; TCRdb stores just in-frame clones and leaves some out. The data hold about 75,000 clones, with about 91% observed a single time. Sequenced: T cells isolated from PBMCs. The source of this sequence is a human donor in good health. The V call is TRBV11-2, the J call TRBJ1-1; D call uncertain. The CDR3 DNA reads TGTGCCAGCAGCTTAGATGAGGGAGGCCAAACTGAAGCTTTCTTT. As protein: CASSLDEGGQTEAFF.